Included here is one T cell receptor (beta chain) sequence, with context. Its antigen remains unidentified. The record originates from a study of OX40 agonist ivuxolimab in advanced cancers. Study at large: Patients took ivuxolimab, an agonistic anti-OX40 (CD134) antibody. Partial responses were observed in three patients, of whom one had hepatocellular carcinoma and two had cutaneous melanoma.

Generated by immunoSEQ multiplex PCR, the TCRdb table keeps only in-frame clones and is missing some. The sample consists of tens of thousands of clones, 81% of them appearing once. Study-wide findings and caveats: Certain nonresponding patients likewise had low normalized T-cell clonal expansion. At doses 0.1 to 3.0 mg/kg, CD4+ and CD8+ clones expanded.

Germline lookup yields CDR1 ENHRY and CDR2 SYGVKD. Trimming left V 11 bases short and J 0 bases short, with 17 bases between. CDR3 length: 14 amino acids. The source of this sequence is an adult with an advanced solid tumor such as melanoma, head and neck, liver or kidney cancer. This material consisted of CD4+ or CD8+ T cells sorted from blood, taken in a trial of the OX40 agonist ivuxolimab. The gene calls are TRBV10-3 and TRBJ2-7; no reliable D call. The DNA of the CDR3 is TGTGCCGCGGCCGGTCGGTTGAGCTCCTACGAGCAGTACTTC. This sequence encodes CAAAGRLSSYEQYF.